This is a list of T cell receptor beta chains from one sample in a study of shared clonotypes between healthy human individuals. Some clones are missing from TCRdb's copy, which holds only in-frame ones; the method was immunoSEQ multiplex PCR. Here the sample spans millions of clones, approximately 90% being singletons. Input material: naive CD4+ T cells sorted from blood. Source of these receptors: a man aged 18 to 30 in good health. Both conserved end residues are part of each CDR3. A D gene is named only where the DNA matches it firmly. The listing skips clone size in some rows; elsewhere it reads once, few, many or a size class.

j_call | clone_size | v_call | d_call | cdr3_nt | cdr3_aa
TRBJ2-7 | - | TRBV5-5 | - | TGTGCCAGCAGCACTGAGGGACGGGTGTCCTACGAGCAGTACTTC | CASSTEGRVSYEQYF
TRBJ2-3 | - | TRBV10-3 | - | TGTGCCATCACGGAGGGGGTGACAGGAACAGATACGCAGTATTTT | CAITEGVTGTDTQYF
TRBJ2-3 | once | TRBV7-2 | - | TGTGCCGATTCCCAGGGGGGGCCCACAGATACGCAGTATTTT | CADSQGGPTDTQYF
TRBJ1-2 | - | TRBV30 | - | TGTGCCTGGAGTAGAGACAGGCTATCCTATGGCTACACCTTC | CAWSRDRLSYGYTF
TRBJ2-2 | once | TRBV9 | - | TGTGCCAGCAGCGCGACAGGTGGAGGGACCGGGGAGCTGTTTTTT | CASSATGGGTGELFF
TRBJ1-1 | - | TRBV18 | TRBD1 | TGTGCCAGCTCACCACAGACAGGGGATGCCACTGAAGCTTTCTTT | CASSPQTGDATEAFF
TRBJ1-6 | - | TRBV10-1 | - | TGCGCCAGCAGTGGGGGGCAGAAGAATTCACCCCTCCACTTT | CASSGGQKNSPLHF
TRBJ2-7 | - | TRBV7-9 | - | TGTGCCAGCAGCACGGGACCGGGATTTTACGAGCAGTACTTC | CASSTGPGFYEQYF
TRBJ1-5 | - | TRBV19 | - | TGTGCCAGTAGTATTGCGGCAGCCGGGCAGCCCCAGCATTTT | CASSIAAAGQPQHF
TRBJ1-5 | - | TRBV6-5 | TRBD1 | TGTGCCAGCAGTTCCCGACAGGGATCGAATCAGCCCCAGCATTTT | CASSSRQGSNQPQHF
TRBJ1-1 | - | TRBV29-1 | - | TGCAGCGTTGAAGGGCGGATGAACACTGAAGCTTTCTTT | CSVEGRMNTEAFF
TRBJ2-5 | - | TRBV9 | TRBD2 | TGTGCCAGCAGCGCCCTAGCGGGGGGCATGATGCAAGAGACCCAGTACTTC | CASSALAGGMMQETQYF
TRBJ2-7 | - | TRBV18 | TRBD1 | TGTGCCAGCTCACCACCCTTGGGGCAGGGGGTAAACTACGAGCAGTACTTC | CASSPPLGQGVNYEQYF
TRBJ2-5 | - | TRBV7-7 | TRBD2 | TGTGCTAGCAGCTTTGGGCGGGAGTTCGGAGAGACCCAGTACTTC | CASSFGREFGETQYF
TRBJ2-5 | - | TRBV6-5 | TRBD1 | TGTGCCAGCAGTTACTCGAGAGGACAGGGATTGGAGACCCAGTACTTC | CASSYSRGQGLETQYF
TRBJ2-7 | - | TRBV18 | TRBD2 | TGTGCCAGCTCACCGGGAGCTAGCGGGAGAGGGTCCTACGAGCAGTACTTC | CASSPGASGRGSYEQYF
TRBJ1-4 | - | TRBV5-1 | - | TGCGCCAGCAGGCGAACGGGCCCCGATGAAAAACTGTTTTTT | CASRRTGPDEKLFF
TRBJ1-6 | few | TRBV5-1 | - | TGCGCCAGCAGCGGCCAAGAAGATTCACCCCTCCACTTT | CASSGQEDSPLHF
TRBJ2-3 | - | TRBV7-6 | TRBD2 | TGTGCCAGCAGCTTAGGGCGGCTAGCGGGGGGCCGGGATACGCAGTATTTT | CASSLGRLAGGRDTQYF
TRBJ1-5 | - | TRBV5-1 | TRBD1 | TGCGCCAGCAGCTTTACAGGGGACGATCAGCCCCAGCATTTT | CASSFTGDDQPQHF
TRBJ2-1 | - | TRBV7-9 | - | TGTGCCAGCAGCTTAGTGGCTGGCGGCGGGGAAGCTCCCTACAATGAGCAGTTCTTC | CASSLVAGGGEAPYNEQFF
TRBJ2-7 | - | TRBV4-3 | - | TGCGCCAGCAGCCAAGTTGTAAGCTCCTACGAGCAGTACTTC | CASSQVVSSYEQYF
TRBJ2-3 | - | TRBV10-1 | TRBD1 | TGCGCCAGCAGACGGGACAGGAGGGAGACAGATACGCAGTATTTT | CASRRDRRETDTQYF
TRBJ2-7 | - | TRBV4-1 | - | TGCGCCAGCAGCGGGACGGCGGGACCACCGGAGCAGTACTTC | CASSGTAGPPEQYF
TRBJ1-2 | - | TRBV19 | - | TGTGCCAGTAGTATGGAGTCAGCAGATGGCTACACCTTC | CASSMESADGYTF
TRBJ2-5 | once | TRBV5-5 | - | TGTGCCAGCAGCCCGTATTACGGGCCGCAAGAGACCCAGTACTTC | CASSPYYGPQETQYF
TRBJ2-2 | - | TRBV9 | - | TGTGCCAGCAGCGTAGGTTCCGGGAGCACCGGGGAGCTGTTTTTT | CASSVGSGSTGELFF
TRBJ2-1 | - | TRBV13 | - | TGTGCCAGCAGCTTAGGGGCTTTCGATGAGCAGTTCTTC | CASSLGAFDEQFF
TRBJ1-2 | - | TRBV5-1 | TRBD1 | TGCGCCAGCAGCTTTATGGGACAGGGGGCGAGTAGCTATGGCTACACCTTC | CASSFMGQGASSYGYTF
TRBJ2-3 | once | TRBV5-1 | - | TGCGCCAGCAGCTGGGGCCCGGGGGGACACACAGATACGCAGTATTTT | CASSWGPGGHTDTQYF
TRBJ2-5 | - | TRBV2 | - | TGTGCCAGGGGCCTGTCGATAAAAGAGACCCAGTACTTC | CARGLSIKETQYF
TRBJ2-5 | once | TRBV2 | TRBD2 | TGTGCCAGCAGGGGACTAGCGGGAGTGAGGCAAGAGACCCAGTACTTC | CASRGLAGVRQETQYF
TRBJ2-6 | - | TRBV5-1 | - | TGCGCCAGCAGCTTGGACAGCGTCTCTGGGGCCAACGTCCTGACTTTC | CASSLDSVSGANVLTF
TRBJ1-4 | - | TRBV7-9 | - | TGTGCCAGCAGCTTAGCGGCGCCGGGGGCAAATGAAAAACTGTTTTTT | CASSLAAPGANEKLFF
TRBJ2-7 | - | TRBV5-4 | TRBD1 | TGTGCCAGCAGACGCTCCGGGACAGGGACCTACGAGCAGTACTTC | CASRRSGTGTYEQYF
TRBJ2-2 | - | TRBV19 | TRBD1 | TGTGCCAGTAGTGGCCCATCCGGGACAGGGGTTTACACCGGGGAGCTGTTTTTT | CASSGPSGTGVYTGELFF
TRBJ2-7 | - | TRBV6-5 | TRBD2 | TGTGCCAGCAGTTACTCTAGCGGGGGCTCCTACGAGCAGTACTTC | CASSYSSGGSYEQYF
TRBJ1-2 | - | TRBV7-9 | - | TGTGCCAGCCGGACAGAGTCTCCTAACTATGGCTACACCTTC | CASRTESPNYGYTF
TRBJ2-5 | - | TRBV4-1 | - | TGCGCCAGCAGCCAGGGGATATTGGAGACCCAGTACTTC | CASSQGILETQYF
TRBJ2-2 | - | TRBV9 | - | TGTGCCAGCAGCGTTTATTCTGCGGGCAGTGCGAACACCGGGGAGCTGTTTTTT | CASSVYSAGSANTGELFF
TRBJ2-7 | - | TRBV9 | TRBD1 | TGTGCCAGCAGCCGGGACAGTCTCGAGCAGTACTTC | CASSRDSLEQYF